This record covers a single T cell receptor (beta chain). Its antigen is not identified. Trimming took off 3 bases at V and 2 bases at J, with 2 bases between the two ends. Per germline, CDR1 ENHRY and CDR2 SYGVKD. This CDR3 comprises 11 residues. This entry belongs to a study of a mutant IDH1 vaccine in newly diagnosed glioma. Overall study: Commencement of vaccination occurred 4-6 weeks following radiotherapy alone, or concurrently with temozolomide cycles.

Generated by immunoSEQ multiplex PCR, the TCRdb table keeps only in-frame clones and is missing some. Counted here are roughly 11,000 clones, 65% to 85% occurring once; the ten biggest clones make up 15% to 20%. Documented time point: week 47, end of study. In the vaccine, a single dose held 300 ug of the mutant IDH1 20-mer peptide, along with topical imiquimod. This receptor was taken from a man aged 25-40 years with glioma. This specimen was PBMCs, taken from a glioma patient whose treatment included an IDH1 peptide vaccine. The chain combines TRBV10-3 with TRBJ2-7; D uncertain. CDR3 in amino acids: CAISETYEQYF. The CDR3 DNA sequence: TGTGCCATCAGTGAAACCTACGAGCAGTACTTC.